Shown below are 29 T cell receptor beta chains from a single sample sequenced in a study of tumor and adjacent non-tumor tissue in lung cancer (dated by TCRdb to 2016 to 2019). The protocol used for the library was multiplex PCR. The reads were generated on an Illumina HiSeq 2500. TCRbeta libraries were built by three rounds of nested PCR using primers (Table S4), following protocols modified from ARM-PCR. TCRdb cleaned the public reads at Q25 with fastp, built clones with MiXCR and kept in-frame beta chains. CDR3 protein sequences are deduplicated, and each keeps its most common genes and DNA. In this sample the table shows 100,000 to 150,000 distinct CDR3 sequences, 66% of which occur a single time. The ten largest make up over 10% of the sample. RNA was isolated from bulk, unsorted tissue, and RNA quality was assessed with a NanoDrop ND-1000 and an Agilent 2100. The sequencing input was lung tumor tissue. The origin of the receptors is a man between 25 and 39 years old with non-small cell lung cancer.

A remark on this clonotype: The final CDR3 position lacks the conserved phenylalanine or tryptophan, pointing to a likely read error. The V gene is TRBV20-1, the J gene TRBJ2-7, with TRBD2 matching 7 bases. This CDR3 comprises 14 residues. The ends lost 6 bases at V and 3 bases at J; junction bases unmatched: 11. In germline, CDR1 is DFQATT, CDR2 SNEGSKA (reference sequence). Here the CDR3 DNA reads TGCAGTGCCACCGCAGCGGGAACGGTCTACGAGCAGTACATC. This encodes CSATAAGTVYEQYI.

This chain connects TRBV7-9 to TRBJ1-5; 11 nucleotides line up with TRBD1. The V segment lost 1 base and the J segment 6 bases; nucleotides outside the gene matches: 2. The V gene's germline CDR1 is SEHNR and CDR2 FQNEAQ (reference sequence). CDR3 size: 15 residues. CDR3 sequence: CASSLGGTGGQPQHF. Written as DNA, the CDR3 is TGTGCCAGCAGCTTAGGGGGGACAGGGGGTCAGCCCCAGCATTTT.

A few counts support this clonotype. CDR3 in DNA: TGCAGTGCCCTAGGGGGGGGACTAGGGCAAGAGACCCAGTACTTC. Amino acids: CSALGGGLGQETQYF. The chain is built from TRBV20-1 and TRBJ2-5, with TRBD2 matching 8 bases. The V and J ends lost 6 bases and 2 bases, in that order; junction bases with no gene match: 11. Germline V gene data show CDR1 as DFQATT and CDR2 as SNEGSKA (reference sequence). This CDR3 contains 15 residues.

This clonotype was found many times. V gene TRBV4-1 combines with J gene TRBJ2-1; tentatively, D is TRBD2 (6 bases). Germline CDR1 MGHRA, CDR2 YSYEKL. V was shortened by 4 bases and J by 4 bases, with 17 bases between the two germline ends. The length of the CDR3 is 16 residues. CDR3 region: CASSPRGAGLYNEQFF. CDR3 bases: TGCGCCAGCAGCCCCCGGGGAGCGGGTCTTTACAATGAGCAGTTCTTC.

This clonotype has only one observation. Compared with germline, one end of the junction differs, possibly owing to a read error. The rearrangement links TRBV11-2 to TRBJ2-7, with 7 bases lining up with TRBD1. The CDR3 covers 14 residues. Germline V gives CDR1 SGHAT, CDR2 FQNNGV. The CDR3 sequence: CACSPRTGRYEQYF. The CDR3 bases are TGTGCCTGCAGCCCCAGGACAGGCCGCTACGAGCAGTACTTC.

On this clonotype: At one end the junction does not follow the germline gene, possibly because of a read error. The genes are TRBV6-6 and TRBJ2-5; 8 bases line up with TRBD2. The CDR3 length is 12 residues. Germline assignment: CDR1 MNHNY and CDR2 SVGAGI (reference sequence). Here the CDR3 reads CPSSSGQETQHF. CDR3 sequence (DNA): TGTCCCAGCTCTAGCGGGCAAGAGACCCAGCACTTC.

The chain has TRBV12-5 and TRBJ2-1, with no clear D. The CDR3 spans 16 residues. V was cut by 4 bases and J by 4 bases, with 17 bases left in between. Germline CDR1 reads LGHNT; CDR2 reads FRNRAP. DNA of the CDR3: TGTGCTAGTGGTTCTCGTCTAACGGGCCCATACAATGAGCAGTTCTTC. Translation gives CASGSRLTGPYNEQFF.

In the case of this clonotype: A clone one base away is much larger, so this may be a read error. V gene TRBV6-5 combines with J gene TRBJ1-2; D is unresolved. V shed 4 bases and J shed 9 bases, with 18 bases lying between them. The germline CDR1 and CDR2 sequences are MNHEY and SVGAGI. The CDR3 covers 14 residues. CDR3 sequence: CASSCRPESRSYTF. For the CDR3, the DNA is TGTGCCAGCAGTTGCAGGCCAGAATCAAGGAGCTACACCTTC.

Remarks on this clonotype: A clone one base away is much larger, so this may be a read error. The genes are TRBV6-5 and TRBJ2-1, with TRBD2 as a possible D gene (5 bases). Germline V CDR1 and CDR2: MNHEY, SVGAGI. Between the trimmed V and J ends, which lost 7 bases and 9 bases, there was a span of 16 bases. CDR3 length: 13 residues. DNA of the CDR3: TGTGCCAGCATCCCTGGAGAGGGCTGTGAGCAGTTCTTC. The encoded protein is CASIPGEGCEQFF.

In this sample, this clonotype turned up a few times. This CDR3 is missing its conserved last phenylalanine or tryptophan, likely due to a read error. The DNA is omitted, as the CDR3 cannot be located on it reliably, and the CDR3 follows TCRdb's listing. V usage is TRBV11-3 and J usage is TRBJ2-1. The CDR3 numbers 11 amino acids, ends counted. Per the germline V gene, CDR1 is SGHNT and CDR2 is YENEEA. CDR3 region: CASSPRNEQLL.

In regard to this clonotype: Possible read error: a much larger clone is one base away. The V and J genes are TRBV20-1 and TRBJ1-2; a weak D match, TRBD1 (5 bases). The V end was cut by 1 base, the J end by 2 bases, with 8 bases between. CDR1 is DFQATT and CDR2 is SNEGSKA in the germline V gene (reference sequence). This CDR3 has 13 residues. CDR3 DNA: TGCAGTGCTAGAGTGGACAAAAACTATGGCTACACCTTC. Encoded protein: CSARVDKNYGYTF.

The gene calls are TRBV20-1 and TRBJ2-3; TRBD2 agrees at 8 bases. Germline-derived CDR1 and CDR2 are DFQATT and SNEGSKA (reference sequence). The length of the CDR3 is 15 residues. The V and J ends lost 4 bases and 3 bases, in that order; junction bases with no gene match: 9. CDR3 nucleotide sequence: TGCAGTGCTACAAGACTAACGGGGGGGACAGATACGCAGTATTTT. Encoded protein: CSATRLTGGTDTQYF.

With respect to this clonotype: Possible read error: a much larger clone is one base away. The chain has TRBV5-6 and TRBJ1-6, with TRBD1 as a possible D gene (5 bases). The CDR3 has 15 amino acids. The germline V gene has CDR1 SGHDT and CDR2 YYEEEE. CDR3 residues: CASSLLGDDDSALHF. In DNA form, the CDR3 reads TGTGCCAGCAGCCTCTTAGGGGACGACGATTCAGCCCTCCACTTT.

As concerns this clonotype: A read error may explain this, as a much larger clone is one base away. As DNA, the CDR3 is TGCAGTACTAGATTAACTAGCGGCTACGAGCAGTACTTC. Translating it yields CSTRLTSGYEQYF. V usage is TRBV20-1 and J usage is TRBJ2-7; 8 nucleotides match TRBD2. The CDR3 covers 13 residues. Germline loops: CDR1 DFQATT, CDR2 SNEGSKA (reference sequence).

About this clonotype: A read error may be the cause here, since a much bigger clone is one base away. The J gene is TRBJ2-3, the V gene TRBV20-1; 10 bases map to TRBD2. The ends lost 0 bases at V and 5 bases at J; junction bases unmatched: 11. The germline V gene has CDR1 DFQATT and CDR2 SNEGSKA (reference sequence). CDR3 size: 17 residues. Here the CDR3 DNA reads TGCAGTGCTAGAGATGATATAATAGCGGGAGGCATAGATACGCAGTATTTT. Its translation is CSARDDIIAGGIDTQYF.

In the case of this clonotype: A single base separates this from a much larger clone, so it may be a read error. This sequence joins TRBV6-2 or TRBV6-3 and TRBJ2-1; TRBD2 matches at 11 bases. Germline CDR1 MNHEY, CDR2 SVGEGT. The CDR3 consists of 14 residues. The CDR3 region is CATLYSGGAHEQLF. The CDR3 DNA reads TGTGCCACCCTCTATAGCGGGGGGGCCCATGAGCAGCTCTTC.

In this sample, this clonotype turned up once. Given a much more abundant clone one base away, this may be a read error. The chain joins TRBV6-5 to TRBJ2-1; unclear D gene. CDR1 is MNHEY and CDR2 is SVGAGI in the germline V gene. The CDR3 runs 15 residues. V was clipped by 8 bases and J by 2 bases, with 16 bases between them. CDR3 in DNA: TGTGCCAGCTGGAGTATGACCAGGACCTACAATGAGCAGTTCTTC. As protein: CASWSMTRTYNEQFF.

In this sample, this clonotype turned up a few times. Being one base from a much bigger clone, this may be a read error. V usage is TRBV20-1 and J usage is TRBJ1-2, with a tentative D call TRBD1 (6 bases). The CDR3 is made up of 13 amino acids. Germline V gives CDR1 DFQATT, CDR2 SNEGSKA (reference sequence). DNA for the CDR3: TGCAGTGCTAGACGAGGGGGGAACTATGGCTACATCTTC. Protein sequence: CSARRGGNYGYIF.

For this clonotype: Being one base from a much bigger clone, this may be a read error. The final CDR3 position lacks the conserved phenylalanine or tryptophan, pointing to a likely read error. The V and J genes are TRBV5-6 and TRBJ1-2, with D unresolved. The CDR3 is made up of 13 amino acids. V lost 5 bases and J lost 4, with 12 bases in between. The germline CDR1 and CDR2 sequences are SGHDT and YYEEEE. In DNA form, the CDR3 reads TGTGCCAGCAGTTCCCGGGTCACCTATGGCTACACCTCC. Protein sequence: CASSSRVTYGYTS.

This clonotype was counted once. The chain is built from TRBV12-3 or TRBV12-4 and TRBJ2-1; D not certain. V lost 4 bases and J lost 5, with 9 bases in between. The CDR3 consists of 13 residues. CDR3 DNA: TGTGCCAGCAGTTCCGGGTCCAACAATGAGCAGTTCTTC. Translated: CASSSGSNNEQFF.

This chain joins TRBV10-1 and TRBJ2-4; 9 bases map to TRBD1. This CDR3 is 15 amino acids long. Looked up from germline, CDR1 is WNHNN and CDR2 is SYGVQD (reference sequence). The ends lost 7 bases at V and 2 bases at J; junction bases unmatched: 6. The CDR3 loop is CASIKGQGTKNIQYF. CDR3 in DNA: TGCGCCAGCATTAAGGGACAGGGAACCAAAAACATTCAGTACTTC.

As regards this clonotype: One end of the junction is discordant with germline, which a read error may explain. V is TRBV7-6 and J is TRBJ1-1; TRBD1 agrees at 9 bases. Germline V gene lookup returns CDR1 SGHVS and CDR2 FNYEAQ. This CDR3 is 15 amino acids long. CDR3 nucleotide sequence: TGTGCCAGCAGCAAGTGGACAGGGGAGAACACTAAAGCTTTCTTT. The encoded protein is CASSKWTGENTKAFF.

Notes on this clonotype: A much larger clone is a single base away; this may be a read error. The chain couples TRBV20-1 to TRBJ2-3; a weak D match, TRBD2 (5 bases). The CDR3 is 13 amino acids. Germline V gene data show CDR1 as DFQATT and CDR2 as SNEGSKA (reference sequence). The CDR3 protein is CSAAESSTDTRYF. The DNA of the CDR3 is TGCAGTGCTGCCGAGTCTAGCACAGATACGCGGTATTTT.

The sample holds a few counts of this clonotype. The chain carries TRBV11-2 and TRBJ2-1, with TRBD2 matching 8 bases. Looked up from germline, CDR1 is SGHAT and CDR2 is FQNNGV. The CDR3 has 17 residues. The V segment lost 1 base and the J segment 12 bases; nucleotides outside the gene matches: 17. CDR3 bases: TGTGCCAGCAGCTTAGCGGTAAAAGTTAGCGGGAACCATGGGCAGTTCTTC. As protein: CASSLAVKVSGNHGQFF.

Turning to this clonotype: Being one base from a much bigger clone, this may be a read error. The chain joins TRBV12-3 or TRBV12-4 to TRBJ1-1; D remains ambiguous. CDR3 length equals 12 residues. CDR3 loop: CASSRTFTEAIF. The CDR3 nucleotides read TGTGCCAGCAGTCGGACTTTCACTGAAGCTATCTTT.

The V and J genes are TRBV5-1 and TRBJ2-7; possibly TRBD1 for D (5 bases). The germline V gene encodes CDR1 SGHRS and CDR2 YFSETQ. The CDR3 is made up of 13 amino acids. The ends were cut back, 3 bases at V and 4 bases at J, with 11 bases in the middle. Here the CDR3 reads CASSSMTAYEQYF. In nucleotides, the CDR3 is TGCGCCAGCAGCTCCATGACAGCTTACGAGCAGTACTTC.

The chain joins TRBV28 to TRBJ2-1, with no clear D. This CDR3 spans 12 amino acids. The germline CDR1 and CDR2 sequences are MDHEN and SYDVKM. With 10 bases removed from V and 0 bases from J, the gap between germline ends came to 7 bases. The CDR3 nucleotides are TGTGCCAACACCCGCTCCTACAATGAGCAGTTCTTC. Protein sequence: CANTRSYNEQFF.

Details on this clonotype: A much larger clone lies a single base off, so this may be a read error. The genes are TRBV29-1 and TRBJ1-1; TRBD1 matches at 7 bases. Per the germline V gene, CDR1 is SQVTM and CDR2 is ANQGSEA. CDR3 size: 14 residues. This chain's CDR3 is CSAGARTGQTEAIF. CDR3 coding DNA: TGCAGCGCCGGGGCCCGGACAGGCCAAACTGAAGCTATCTTT.

On this clonotype itself: Relative to the germline gene, one junction end is altered; a read error may explain this. V usage is TRBV29-1 and J usage is TRBJ1-1, with 7 bases that match TRBD1. CDR1 and CDR2 (germline): SQVTM, ANQGSEA. The CDR3 totals 13 residues. The CDR3, as DNA: TGCAGCGTTGAGTTACAGGGGAGCACTGGAGCTTTCTTT. Protein: CSVELQGSTGAFF. Drawing the rest from reference TRBV29-1 and TRBJ1-1, the complete variable domain is SAVISQKPSRDICQRGTSLTIQCQVDSQVTMMFWYRQQPGQSLTLIATANQGSEATYESGFVIDKFPISRPNLTFSTLTVSNMSPEDSSIYLCSVELQGSTGAFFGQGTRLTVV.